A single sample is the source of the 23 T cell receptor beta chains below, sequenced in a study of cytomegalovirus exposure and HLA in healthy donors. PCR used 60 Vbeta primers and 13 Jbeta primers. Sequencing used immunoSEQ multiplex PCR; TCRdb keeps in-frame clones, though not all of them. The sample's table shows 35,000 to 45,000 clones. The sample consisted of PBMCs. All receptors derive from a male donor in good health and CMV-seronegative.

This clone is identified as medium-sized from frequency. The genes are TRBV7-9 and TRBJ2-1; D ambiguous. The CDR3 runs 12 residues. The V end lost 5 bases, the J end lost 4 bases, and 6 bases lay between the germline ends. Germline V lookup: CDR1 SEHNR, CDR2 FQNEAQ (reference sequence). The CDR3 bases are TGTGCCAGCAGCCACCAGTACAATGAGCAGTTCTTC. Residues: CASSHQYNEQFF.

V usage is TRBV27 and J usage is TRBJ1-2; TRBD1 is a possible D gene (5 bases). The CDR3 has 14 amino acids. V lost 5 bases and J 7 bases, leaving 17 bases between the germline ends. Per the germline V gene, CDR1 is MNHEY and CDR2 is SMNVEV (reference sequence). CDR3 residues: CASSPTRAGGGYTF. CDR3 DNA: TGTGCCAGCAGTCCTACCCGCGCGGGGGGTGGCTACACCTTC.

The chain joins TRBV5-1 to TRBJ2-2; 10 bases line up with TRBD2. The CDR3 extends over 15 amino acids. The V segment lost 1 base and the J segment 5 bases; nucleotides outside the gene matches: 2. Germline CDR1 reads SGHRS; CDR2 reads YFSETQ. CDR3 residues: CASSLTSGETGELFF. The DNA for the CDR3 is TGCGCCAGCAGCTTGACTAGCGGGGAAACCGGGGAGCTGTTTTTT.

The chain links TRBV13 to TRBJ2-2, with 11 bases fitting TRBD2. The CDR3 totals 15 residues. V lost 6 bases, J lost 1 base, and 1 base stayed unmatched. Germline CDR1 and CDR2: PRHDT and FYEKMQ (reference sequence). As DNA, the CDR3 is TGTGCCAGCAGGCTAGCGGGGGGGAACACCGGGGAGCTGTTTTTT. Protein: CASRLAGGNTGELFF.

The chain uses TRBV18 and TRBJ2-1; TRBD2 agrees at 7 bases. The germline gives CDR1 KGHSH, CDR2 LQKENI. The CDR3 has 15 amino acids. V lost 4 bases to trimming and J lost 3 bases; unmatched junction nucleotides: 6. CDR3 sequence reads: CASSLQGGGYNEQFF. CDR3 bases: TGTGCCAGCTCACTCCAGGGCGGGGGCTACAATGAGCAGTTCTTC.

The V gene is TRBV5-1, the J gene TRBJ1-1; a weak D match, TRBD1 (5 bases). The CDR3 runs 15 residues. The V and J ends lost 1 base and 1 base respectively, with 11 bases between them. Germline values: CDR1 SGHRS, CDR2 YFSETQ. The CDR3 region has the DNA TGCGCCAGCAGCTTGATATTGGGGGGGAACACTGAAGCTTTCTTT. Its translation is CASSLILGGNTEAFF.

The CDR3 reads CASSLAGGSGRETQYF. DNA of the CDR3: TGTGCCAGTAGCCTGGCTGGGGGGAGCGGCCGAGAGACCCAGTACTTC. This chain connects TRBV19 to TRBJ2-5, with D possibly matching TRBD2 (6 bases). CDR3 length: 16 amino acids. Trimming took 6 bases from V and 4 from J, leaving 21 bases between them. Germline CDR1 reads LNHDA; CDR2 reads SQIVND (reference sequence).

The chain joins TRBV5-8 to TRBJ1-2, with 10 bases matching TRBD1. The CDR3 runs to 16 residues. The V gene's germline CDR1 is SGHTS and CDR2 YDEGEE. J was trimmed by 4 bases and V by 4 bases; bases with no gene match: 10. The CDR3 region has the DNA TGTGCCAGCAGCCACTGGACAGGGGGGAAAGGCTATGGCTACACCTTC. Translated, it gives CASSHWTGGKGYGYTF.

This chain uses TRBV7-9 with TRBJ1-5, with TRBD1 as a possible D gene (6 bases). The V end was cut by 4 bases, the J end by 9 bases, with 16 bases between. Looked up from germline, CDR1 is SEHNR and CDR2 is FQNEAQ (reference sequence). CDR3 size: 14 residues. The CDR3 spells CASSSGTPNGPQHF. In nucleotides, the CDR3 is TGTGCCAGCAGCTCCGGGACACCGAATGGGCCCCAGCATTTT.

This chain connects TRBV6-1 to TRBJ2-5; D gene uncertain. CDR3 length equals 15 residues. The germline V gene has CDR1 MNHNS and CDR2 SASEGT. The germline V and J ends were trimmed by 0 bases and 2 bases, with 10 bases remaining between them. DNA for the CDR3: TGTGCCAGCAGTGAAGCGTCAGGTGGACAAGAGACCCAGTACTTC. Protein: CASSEASGGQETQYF.

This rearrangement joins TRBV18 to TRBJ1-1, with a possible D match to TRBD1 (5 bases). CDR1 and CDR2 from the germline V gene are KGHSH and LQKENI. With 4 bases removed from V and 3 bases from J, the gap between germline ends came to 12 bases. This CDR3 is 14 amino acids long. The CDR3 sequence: CASSRQGMDTEAFF. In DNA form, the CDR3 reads TGTGCCAGCTCACGCCAGGGTATGGACACTGAAGCTTTCTTT.

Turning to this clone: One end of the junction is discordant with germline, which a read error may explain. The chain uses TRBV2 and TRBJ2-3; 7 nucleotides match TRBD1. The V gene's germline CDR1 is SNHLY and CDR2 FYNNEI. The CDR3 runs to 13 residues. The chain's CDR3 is CASREGGPDTQYF. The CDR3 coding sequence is TGTGCCAGCAGGGAAGGGGGCCCAGATACGCAGTATTTT.

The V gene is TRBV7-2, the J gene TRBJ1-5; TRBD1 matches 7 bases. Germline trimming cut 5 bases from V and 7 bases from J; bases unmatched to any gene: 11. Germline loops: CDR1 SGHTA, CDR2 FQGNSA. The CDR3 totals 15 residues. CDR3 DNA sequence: TGTGCCAGCAGCCCCTCGCGAGGGGGCGGGCAGCCCCAGCATTTT. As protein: CASSPSRGGGQPQHF.

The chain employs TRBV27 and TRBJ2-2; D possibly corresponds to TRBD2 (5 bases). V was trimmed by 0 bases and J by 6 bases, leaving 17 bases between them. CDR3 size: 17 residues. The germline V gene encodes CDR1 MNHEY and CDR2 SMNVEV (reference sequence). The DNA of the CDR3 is TGTGCCAGCAGTTTATCTCCGTCCGGGCTCGGGGCCGGGGAGCTGTTTTTT. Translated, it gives CASSLSPSGLGAGELFF.

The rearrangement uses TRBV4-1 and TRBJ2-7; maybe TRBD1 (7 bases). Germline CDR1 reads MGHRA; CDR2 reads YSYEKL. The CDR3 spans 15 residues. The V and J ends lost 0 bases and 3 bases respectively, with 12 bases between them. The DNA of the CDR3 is TGCGCCAGCAGCCAAGACAGGGGGGATTTCTACGAGCAGTACTTC. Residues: CASSQDRGDFYEQYF.

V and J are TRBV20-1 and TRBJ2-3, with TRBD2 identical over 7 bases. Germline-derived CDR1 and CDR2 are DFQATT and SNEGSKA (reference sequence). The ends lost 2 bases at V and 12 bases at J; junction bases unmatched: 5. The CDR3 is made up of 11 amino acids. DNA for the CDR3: TGCAGTGCTAGATACAGCGGGGCTCAGTATTTT. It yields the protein CSARYSGAQYF.

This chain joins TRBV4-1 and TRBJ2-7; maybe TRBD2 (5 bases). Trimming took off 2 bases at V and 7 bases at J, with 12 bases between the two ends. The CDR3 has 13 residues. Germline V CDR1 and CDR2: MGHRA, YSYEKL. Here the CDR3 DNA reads TGCGCCAGCAGCCAAAACGATCGGGGTGAGCAGTACTTC. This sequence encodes CASSQNDRGEQYF.

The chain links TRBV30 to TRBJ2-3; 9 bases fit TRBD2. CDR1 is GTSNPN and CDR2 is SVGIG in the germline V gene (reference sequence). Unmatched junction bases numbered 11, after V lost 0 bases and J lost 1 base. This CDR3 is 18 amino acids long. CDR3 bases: TGTGCCTGGAGTGTACGGCGGGGGGGCGATCCGGGCACAGATACGCAGTATTTT. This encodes CAWSVRRGGDPGTDTQYF.

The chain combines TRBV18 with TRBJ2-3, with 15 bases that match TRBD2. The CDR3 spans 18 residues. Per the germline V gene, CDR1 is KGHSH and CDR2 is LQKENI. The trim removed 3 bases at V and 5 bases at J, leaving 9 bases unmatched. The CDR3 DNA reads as TGTGCCAGCTCACCGCGGACTAGCGGGGGGGCCTGGATAGATACGCAGTATTTT. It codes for CASSPRTSGGAWIDTQYF. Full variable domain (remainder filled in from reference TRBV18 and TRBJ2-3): NAGVMQNPRHLVRRRGQEARLRCSPMKGHSHVYWYRQLPEEGLKFMVYLQKENIIDESGMPKERFSAEFPKEGPSILRIQQVVRGDSAAYFCASSPRTSGGAWIDTQYFGPGTRLTVL.

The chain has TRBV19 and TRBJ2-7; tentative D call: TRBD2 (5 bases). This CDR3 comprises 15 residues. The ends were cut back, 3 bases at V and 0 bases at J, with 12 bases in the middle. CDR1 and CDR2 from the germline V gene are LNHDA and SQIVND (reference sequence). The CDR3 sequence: CASSMRGSSSYEQYF. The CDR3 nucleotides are TGTGCCAGTAGTATGCGCGGGTCGAGCTCCTACGAGCAGTACTTC.

The CDR3 DNA is TGTGCCAGCAGCTTTAGTACTTCTTATGGCTACACCTTC. Residues: CASSFSTSYGYTF. The rearrangement joins TRBV5-8 to TRBJ1-2; D remains unclear. V was cut by 2 bases and J by 5 bases, with 10 bases left in between. CDR3 length equals 13 residues. Germline V gives CDR1 SGHTS, CDR2 YDEGEE.

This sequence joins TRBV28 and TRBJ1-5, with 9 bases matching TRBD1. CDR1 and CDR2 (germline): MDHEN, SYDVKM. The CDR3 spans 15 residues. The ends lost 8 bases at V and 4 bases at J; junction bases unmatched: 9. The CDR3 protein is CASGRKTGGNQPQHF. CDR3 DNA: TGTGCCAGCGGCCGAAAGACAGGGGGTAATCAGCCCCAGCATTTT.

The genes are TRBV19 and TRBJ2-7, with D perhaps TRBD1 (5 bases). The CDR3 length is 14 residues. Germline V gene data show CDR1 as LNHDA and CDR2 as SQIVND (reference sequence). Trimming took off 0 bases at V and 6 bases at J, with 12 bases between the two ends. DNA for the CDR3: TGTGCCAGTAGTATAGATCCGGATAGGGGCGAGCAGTACTTC. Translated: CASSIDPDRGEQYF.